This TCR beta chain is drawn from a study of CD8+ T cells in alopecia areata. RNA extraction was followed by reverse transcription into cDNA, which acted as the sequencing template. Some clones are missing from TCRdb's copy, which holds only in-frame ones; the method was immunoSEQ multiplex PCR. The table shows about 150,000 clones, with around 87% occurring only once. This CDR3 comprises 16 residues. Trimming removed 3 bases from V and 0 bases from J, with 13 bases in between. Looked up from germline, CDR1 is SGDLS and CDR2 is YYNGEE. The source was CD8+ T cells sorted from blood, collected at week 0. The chain uses TRBV9 and TRBJ2-1; D perhaps matches TRBD2 (5 bases). The receptor was derived from a human donor with alopecia areata. CDR3 amino acids: CASSGRTLSSYNEQFF. In DNA, the CDR3 is TGTGCCAGCAGCGGGAGGACTCTGAGCTCCTACAATGAGCAGTTCTTC.